This T cell receptor beta chain emerged from a study of blood T cell repertoires in COVID-19 (dated by TCRdb to 2018 to 2021). Study-wide context: The collaborator samples originated in the United States, Italy and Spain and spanned the acute and convalescent phases of COVID-19. Nearly every sample came with metadata listing a de-identified subject ID, COVID-19 status, age in years and sex. The samples were drawn from the first 160 participants of the ongoing ImmuneRACE study and from under 1,500 subjects provided by 6 global collaborators. The material from the prospective study consisted of cDNA or gDNA derived from T cells, B-cell-depleted T cells, or PBMCs. Where available, HLA class I and class II types were obtained from metadata supplied by the sample provider rather than from assay-based typing. Deeply sampled blood TCRbeta repertoires from subjects exposed to, actively infected with, or recovered from COVID-19 were included in the dataset. The repertoires were released in a freely available public database meant as a resource for research on the immune response to SARS-CoV-2. Beyond this particular receptor, the publication reports: The quantity of clinical and demographic metadata differed by source and by participant and was supplied without curation.

With regard to this clone: Its target antigen remains unknown. Per-base quality was not reported, and no clone a single base away is much larger than it.

Trimming costs V 8 bases and J 7 bases, and their ends lie 20 bases apart. According to the germline V gene, CDR1 reads MNHEY and CDR2 reads SVGAGI. The CDR3, cysteine through phenylalanine, is 15 amino acids long. Only CDR3 DNA remains: 45 bases, in frame from the first base. TCRbeta CDR3 regions were amplified from genomic DNA using the immunoSEQ Assay, a bias-controlled multiplex PCR. As for the original processing: The number of nucleated cells in each sample was estimated from the amplification of reference gene primers within the assay. Sequence reads were collapsed and filtered to measure the absolute abundance of every unique TCRbeta CDR3 rearrangement. Productive Simpson clonality was computed per sample as the square root of Simpson's diversity index over productive rearrangements. Here the immuneACCESS table is served through TCRdb, limited to in-frame sequences with V and J called. Missing clones are a known gap in these copies; in checked studies unresolved V genes cover under half, and the rest lacks a known reason. The V and J calls and clone size come from that table; D and trimming were worked out from the DNA. In this sample the table shows roughly 280,000 clones, 89% of which occur a single time. Approximately 2% of the sample is taken by the ten largest.

Participants in the prospective study were aged roughly 18 to 100 years, lived in 20 to 30 United States geographic areas, and enrolled through a virtual design. In the prospective study, cohorts were assigned on the basis of participant-reported clinical history obtained from a screening survey and a study questionnaire. Recovered participants in ImmuneRACE Cohort 3 were defined as having two consecutive negative NP/OP PCR tests, clearance from a healthcare professional, or resolution of symptoms. Each participant in the prospective study had whole blood, serum and a nasopharyngeal or oropharyngeal swab collected by mobile phlebotomists. Over an approximately 2-month period, participants in the prospective study had the option of providing additional blood draws and questionnaires. Before DNA extraction, prospective study blood samples were shipped either frozen or at room temperature.

The chain is encoded by TRBV6-5 joined to TRBJ1-4; TRBD1 is possibly the D segment (6 matching bases). Sequencing was done on a sample of PBMCs or T cells enriched from blood (not recorded which). This TCR derives from a woman aged 55-70 years who had recovered from COVID-19. The CDR3 protein is CASLEAGAPGEKLFF. The sequenced DNA is TGTGCCAGCCTAGAGGCGGGGGCCCCTGGTGAAAAACTGTTTTTT.